This T cell receptor (beta chain) was sequenced in a study of blood T cell repertoires in COVID-19. Overall study context: The study drew acute and convalescent COVID-19 samples from the United States, Italy and Spain. T cells, B-cell-depleted T cells, or PBMCs provided the cDNA or gDNA that served as material.

Recovery among Cohort 3 donors was established by two negative PCRs, clearance, or symptom resolution. The CDR3 extends over 15 amino acids. The germline V gene has CDR1 MNHEY and CDR2 SMNVEV (reference sequence). Trimming at V came to 4 bases and at J to 2 bases, leaving 5 bases not matched to a gene. Libraries were prepared by immunoSEQ multiplex PCR; TCRdb keeps only in-frame clonotypes and omits some of them. The sample records more than 300,000 clones, 88% being singletons. This sequence joins TRBV27 and TRBJ1-5; TRBD1 aligns across 7 bases. Sequencing was performed on PBMCs or T cells enriched from blood (not recorded which). The receptor was derived from a woman younger than 35 who had recovered from COVID-19. The CDR3 sequence is CASSSTGVGNQPQHF. CDR3 coding DNA: TGTGCCAGCAGTTCTACAGGGGTAGGCAATCAGCCCCAGCATTTT.